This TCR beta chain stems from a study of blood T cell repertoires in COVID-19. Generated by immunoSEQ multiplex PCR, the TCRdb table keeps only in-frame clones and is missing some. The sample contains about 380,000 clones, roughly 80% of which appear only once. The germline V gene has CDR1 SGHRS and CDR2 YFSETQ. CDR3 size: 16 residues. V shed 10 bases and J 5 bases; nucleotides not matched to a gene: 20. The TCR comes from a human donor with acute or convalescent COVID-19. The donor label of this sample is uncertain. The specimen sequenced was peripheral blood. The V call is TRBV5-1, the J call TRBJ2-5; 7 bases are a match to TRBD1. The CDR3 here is CASNRGQTPVRETQYF. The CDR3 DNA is TGCGCCTCCAATAGGGGACAGACACCCGTTCGGGAGACCCAGTACTTC.